A selection of T cell receptor beta chains follows, all from one sample in a study of shared clonotypes between healthy human individuals. Produced via immunoSEQ multiplex PCR; TCRdb's table is partial and in-frame only. This sample has under 2.5 million clones; approximately 90% occur once, and the top ten carry approximately 0.41%. Sequencing input: naive CD4+ T cells from PBMCs. All receptors derive from a man between 18 and 29 years old in good health. Some clones in this sample may be carry-over from other donors' samples. The CDR3 runs from the conserved cysteine through the conserved F or W. D genes are given only for firm matches. Where a row states a size, it is once, few, many or the class of an expanded clone; other rows omit it.

TRBV11-2	.	TRBD1	TRBJ2-1	TGTGCCAGCAGCTTAGATGTGGGACAGATGTACAATGAGCAGTTCTTC	CASSLDVGQMYNEQFF
TRBV4-2	.	.	TRBJ2-2	TGTGCCAGCAGCCAGGGCGTCGGGAGAGGTATCGGGGAGCTGTTTTTT	CASSQGVGRGIGELFF
TRBV7-8	.	TRBD2	TRBJ2-5	TGTGCCAGCAGCTTAGCTTGGACTAGACAAGAGACCCAGTACTTC	CASSLAWTRQETQYF
TRBV2	.	.	TRBJ1-5	TGTGCCAGCAGTTCGGGCCGCCCCCGCAATCAGCCCCAGCATTTT	CASSSGRPRNQPQHF
TRBV7-2	.	.	TRBJ2-4	TGTGCCAGCAGCTTAGGAGGGGTACCGGGGCACAAAAACATTCAGTACTTC	CASSLGGVPGHKNIQYF
TRBV7-6	.	.	TRBJ2-5	TGTGCCAGCAGCCCGGGACCGGGAGAGACCCAGTACTTC	CASSPGPGETQYF
TRBV6-6	.	TRBD2	TRBJ2-3	TGTGCCAGCTCTAGCGGGAGTGGGTCAGATACGCAGTATTTT	CASSSGSGSDTQYF
TRBV5-1	few	TRBD2	TRBJ2-3	TGCGCCAGCAGCTTGGTAGCGGGGGGCACAGATACGCAGTATTTT	CASSLVAGGTDTQYF
TRBV5-1	.	.	TRBJ2-3	TGCGCCAGCAGCCCGCTCCAGGGCACAGATACGCAGTATTTT	CASSPLQGTDTQYF
TRBV28	few	TRBD1	TRBJ1-1	TGTGCCAGCAGTTACAGGGGAACTGAAGCTTTCTTT	CASSYRGTEAFF
TRBV6-6	.	.	TRBJ1-4	TGTGCCAGCAGGGATACAGGAACCCCAAATGAAAAACTGTTTTTT	CASRDTGTPNEKLFF
TRBV30	.	.	TRBJ2-2	TGTGCCTGGAGTGTGCTGGAGGGGGCCGGGGAGCTGTTTTTT	CAWSVLEGAGELFF
TRBV6-5	.	.	TRBJ1-1	TGTGCCAGCAGTTTCAGACAGTCGAACACTGAAGCTTTCTTT	CASSFRQSNTEAFF
TRBV18	once	.	TRBJ2-2	TGTGCCAGCTCATCACTAAGCGGGACCGGGGAGCTGTTTTTT	CASSSLSGTGELFF
TRBV18	.	.	TRBJ1-3	TGTGCCAGCTCACGGTCTGCCGGAAACACCATATATTTT	CASSRSAGNTIYF
TRBV30	.	.	TRBJ2-5	TGTGCCTGGAGTCTGGGGCGAGAGACCCAGTACTTC	CAWSLGRETQYF
TRBV5-1	.	.	TRBJ2-1	TGCGCCAGCAGGGACGAATCCGGGACTTCGCAGTTCTTC	CASRDESGTSQFF
TRBV19	.	TRBD1	TRBJ1-5	TGTGCCAGTAGTATTTTGCGGTACAGGGGAAATCAGCCCCAGCATTTT	CASSILRYRGNQPQHF
TRBV28	.	TRBD1	TRBJ2-3	TGTGCCAGCAGTCGTCCCGGGACAGTAAATTCAGATACGCAGTATTTT	CASSRPGTVNSDTQYF
TRBV11-2	.	.	TRBJ2-5	TGTGCCAGCAGCTTAGAGATTTACAGCCAAGAGACCCAGTACTTC	CASSLEIYSQETQYF
TRBV5-1	.	TRBD2	TRBJ2-1	TGCGCCAGCAGGGTTGGGACTAGCGGGAGCCGGGGCCATGAGCAGTTCTTC	CASRVGTSGSRGHEQFF
TRBV5-1	once	TRBD2	TRBJ2-7	TGCGCCAGCAGCTTGGATCTAGCGGGAGGGCCCTACGAGCAGTACTTC	CASSLDLAGGPYEQYF
TRBV5-4	.	.	TRBJ2-1	TGTGCCAGCAGCTTGGTGAAGGATCATGAGCAGTTCTTC	CASSLVKDHEQFF
TRBV6-5	.	TRBD1	TRBJ1-1	TGTGCCAGCAGTTACGGGGACAGGGCGGTAACTGAAGCTTTCTTT	CASSYGDRAVTEAFF
TRBV4-3	.	.	TRBJ1-4	TGCGCCAGCAGCCAGTCCCCCTTATCAGAAAAACTGTTTTTT	CASSQSPLSEKLFF
TRBV2	.	TRBD1	TRBJ1-2	TGTGCCAGCAAGCCGGGACAGGGAAACTATGGCTACACCTTC	CASKPGQGNYGYTF
TRBV7-3	.	TRBD1	TRBJ1-1	TGTGCCAGCAGCTTGCAGGGGGCCCCCACTGAAGCTTTCTTT	CASSLQGAPTEAFF
TRBV5-4	.	.	TRBJ2-6	TGTGCCAGCAGCACCCAAGGTGGAGGGGCCTCTGGGGCCAACGTCCTGACTTTC	CASSTQGGGASGANVLTF
TRBV10-3	.	.	TRBJ1-2	TGTGCCATCAGCCAGGACACGGATAACTATGGCTACACCTTC	CAISQDTDNYGYTF